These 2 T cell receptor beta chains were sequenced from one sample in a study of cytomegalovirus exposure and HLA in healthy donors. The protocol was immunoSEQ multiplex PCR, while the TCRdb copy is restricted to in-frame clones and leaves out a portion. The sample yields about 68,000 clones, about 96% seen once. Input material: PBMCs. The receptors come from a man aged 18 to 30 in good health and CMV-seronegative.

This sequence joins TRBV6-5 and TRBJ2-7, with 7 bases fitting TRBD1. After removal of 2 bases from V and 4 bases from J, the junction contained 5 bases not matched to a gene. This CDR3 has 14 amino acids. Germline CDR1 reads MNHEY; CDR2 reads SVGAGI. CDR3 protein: CASSYVQGDYEQYF. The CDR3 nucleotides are TGTGCCAGCAGTTACGTCCAGGGGGATTACGAGCAGTACTTC.

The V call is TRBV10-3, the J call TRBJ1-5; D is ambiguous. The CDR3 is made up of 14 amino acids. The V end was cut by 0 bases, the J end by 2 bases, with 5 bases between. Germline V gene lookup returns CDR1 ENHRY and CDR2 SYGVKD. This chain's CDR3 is CAISESSGNQPQHF. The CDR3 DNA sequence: TGTGCCATCAGTGAGTCGTCTGGCAATCAGCCCCAGCATTTT.